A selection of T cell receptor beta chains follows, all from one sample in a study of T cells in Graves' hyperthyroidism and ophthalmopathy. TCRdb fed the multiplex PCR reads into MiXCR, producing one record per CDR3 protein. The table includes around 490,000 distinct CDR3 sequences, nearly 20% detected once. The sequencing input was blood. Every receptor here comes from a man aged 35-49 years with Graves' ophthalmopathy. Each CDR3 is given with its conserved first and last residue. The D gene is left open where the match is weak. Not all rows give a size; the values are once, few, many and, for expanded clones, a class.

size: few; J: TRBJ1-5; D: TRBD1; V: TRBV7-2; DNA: TGTGCCAGCAGCCCGGGACAGGCCAATCAGCCCCAGCATTTT; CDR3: CASSPGQANQPQHF
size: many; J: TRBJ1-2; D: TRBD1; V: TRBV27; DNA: TGTGCCAGCAGTTTCCGACAGGGGGGAAATGGCTACACCTTC; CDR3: CASSFRQGGNGYTF
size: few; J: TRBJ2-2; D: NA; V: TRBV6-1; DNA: TGTGCCAGCAGTCCGCTAGCGATAAACACCGGGGAGCTGTTTTTT; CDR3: CASSPLAINTGELFF
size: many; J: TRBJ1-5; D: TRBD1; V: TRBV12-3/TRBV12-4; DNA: TGTGCCAGCAGGCGACAGGGCCAGCCCCAGCATTTT; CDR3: CASRRQGQPQHF
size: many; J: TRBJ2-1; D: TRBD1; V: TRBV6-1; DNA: TGTGCCAGCAGAAGACCGGGACAGGGGGCAGTCGGGCAGTTCTTC; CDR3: CASRRPGQGAVGQFF
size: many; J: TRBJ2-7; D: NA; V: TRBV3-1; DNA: TGTGCCAGCAGCCAAACAGTCTACGAGCAGTACTTC; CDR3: CASSQTVYEQYF
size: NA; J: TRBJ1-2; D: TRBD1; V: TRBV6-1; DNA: TGTGCCAGCAGCCTGACTCCGGGACAGGGAGAAGAGGGCTACACCTTC; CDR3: CASSLTPGQGEEGYTF
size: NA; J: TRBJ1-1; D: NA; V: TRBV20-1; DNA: TGCAGTGCTAGACCCCGGGGCCTCAGGGGCACTGAAGCTTTCTTT; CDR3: CSARPRGLRGTEAFF
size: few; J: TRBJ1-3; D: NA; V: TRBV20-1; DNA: TGCAGTGCAGAAGGGGGTTCTGGAAACACCATATATTTT; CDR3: CSAEGGSGNTIYF
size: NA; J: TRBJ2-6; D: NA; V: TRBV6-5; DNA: TGTGCCAGCAGTTACTCGCCTCCGGGAGATGGGGCCAACGTCCTGACTTTC; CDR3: CASSYSPPGDGANVLTF
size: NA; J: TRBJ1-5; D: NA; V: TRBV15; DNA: TGTGCCACCAGCAGAGACGTCAGCCCTGATCAGCCCCAGCATTTT; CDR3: CATSRDVSPDQPQHF
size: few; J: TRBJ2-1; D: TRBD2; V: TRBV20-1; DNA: TGCAGTGCTAAGGCGTCTCTAGCGGGAGGCACCTACAATGAGCAGTTCTTC; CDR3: CSAKASLAGGTYNEQFF
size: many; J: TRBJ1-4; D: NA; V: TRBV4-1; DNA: TGCGCCAGCAGCCAAGAAGGGTCCTTTAATGAAAAACTGTTTTTT; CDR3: CASSQEGSFNEKLFF
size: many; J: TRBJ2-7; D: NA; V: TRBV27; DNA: TGTGCCAGCAGTCCCTTCGTCCTGGCCAACGAGCAGTACTTC; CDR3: CASSPFVLANEQYF
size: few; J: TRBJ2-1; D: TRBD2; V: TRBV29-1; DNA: TGCAGCGTTGCCCGCCGCCTAGCGGGCAATGAGCAGTTCTTC; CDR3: CSVARRLAGNEQFF
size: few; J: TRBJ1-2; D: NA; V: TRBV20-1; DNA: TGCAGTGCTAGATTATTGGGGGGAGACTATGGCTACACCTTC; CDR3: CSARLLGGDYGYTF
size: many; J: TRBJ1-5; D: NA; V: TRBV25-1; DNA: TGTGCCAGCAGTCGAAATAGCAATCAGCCCCAGCATTTT; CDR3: CASSRNSNQPQHF
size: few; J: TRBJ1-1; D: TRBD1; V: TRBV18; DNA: TGTGCCAGCTCATCGGGACAGCTGTACACTGAAGCTTTCTTT; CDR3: CASSSGQLYTEAFF
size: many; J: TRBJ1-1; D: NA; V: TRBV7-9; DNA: TGTGCCAGCAGCTGGAACGGGGACACTGAAGCTTTCTTT; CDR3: CASSWNGDTEAFF
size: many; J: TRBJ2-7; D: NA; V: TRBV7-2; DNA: TGTGCCAGCAGCTTAGGCACCGGGACAACCTACGAGCAGTACTTC; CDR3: CASSLGTGTTYEQYF
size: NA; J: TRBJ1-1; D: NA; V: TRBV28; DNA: TGTGCCAGCAGTTTTTATAGACGGATGAACGCTGAAGCTTCCTTT; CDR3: CASSFYRRMNAEASF
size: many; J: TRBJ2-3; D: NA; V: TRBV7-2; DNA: TGTGCCAGCAGCCTTCTCCACACAGATACGCAGTATTTT; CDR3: CASSLLHTDTQYF
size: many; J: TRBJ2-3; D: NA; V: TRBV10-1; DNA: TGCGCCAGCAGTGATGGTCTGACAGATACGCAGTATTTT; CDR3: CASSDGLTDTQYF
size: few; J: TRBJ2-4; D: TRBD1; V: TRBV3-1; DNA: TGTGCCAGCAGCCAAGATTCGAACACAGGGGTAAACATTCAGTACTTC; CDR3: CASSQDSNTGVNIQYF
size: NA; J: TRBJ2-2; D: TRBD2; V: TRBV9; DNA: TGTGCCAGCAGCGCCTCGACTAGCGGGGGTTCGAACACCGGGGAGCTGTTTTTT; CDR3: CASSASTSGGSNTGELFF
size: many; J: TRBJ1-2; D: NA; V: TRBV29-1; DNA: TGCAGCGTTGCTGGGGGCACTGGCTACACCTTC; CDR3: CSVAGGTGYTF
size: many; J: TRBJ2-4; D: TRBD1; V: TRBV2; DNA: TGTGCCAGTGGGGACAGCAAAAACATTCAGTACTTC; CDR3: CASGDSKNIQYF
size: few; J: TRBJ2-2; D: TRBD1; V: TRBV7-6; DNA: TGTGCCAGCACCCTCGACAGGGCCACCGGGGAGCTGTTTTTT; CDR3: CASTLDRATGELFF
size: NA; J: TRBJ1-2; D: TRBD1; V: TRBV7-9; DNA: TGTGCCAGCAGCTTAGGGGACAGGGGAAGTGGCTACACCTTC; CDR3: CASSLGDRGSGYTF
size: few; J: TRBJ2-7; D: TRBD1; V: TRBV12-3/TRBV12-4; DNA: TGTGCCAGCAGAACGGGACAGACCTACGAGCAGTACTTC; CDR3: CASRTGQTYEQYF
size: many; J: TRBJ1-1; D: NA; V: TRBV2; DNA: TGTGCCAGCAGTGAAGAGAGGCAGGGGACTGAAGCTTTCTTT; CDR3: CASSEERQGTEAFF
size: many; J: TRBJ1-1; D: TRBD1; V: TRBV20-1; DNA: TGCAGTGCTAGCCGTGGACAGGGATACACTGAAGCTTTCTTT; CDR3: CSASRGQGYTEAFF
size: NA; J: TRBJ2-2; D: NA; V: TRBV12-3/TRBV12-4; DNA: TGTGCCAGCAGTTTTTGGACTGGCTGGCACCTGAACACCGGGGAGCTGTTTTTT; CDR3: CASSFWTGWHLNTGELFF
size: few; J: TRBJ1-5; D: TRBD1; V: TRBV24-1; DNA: TGTGCCACCAGTGATTCTGGACAGGGTGGTTTGCCCCAGCATTTT; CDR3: CATSDSGQGGLPQHF
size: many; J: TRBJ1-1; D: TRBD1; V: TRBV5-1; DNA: TGCGCCAGCAGCCCAACAGGGGTAAACACTGAAGCTTTCTTT; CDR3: CASSPTGVNTEAFF
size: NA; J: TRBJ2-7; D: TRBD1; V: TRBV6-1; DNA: TGTGCCAGCAGTTCCCGGACAGGGGAGAGGAGGGAGCAGTACTTC; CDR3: CASSSRTGERREQYF
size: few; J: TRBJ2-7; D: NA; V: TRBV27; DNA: TGTGCCAGCAGTTTATCCGCGTCCTACGAGCAGTACTTC; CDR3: CASSLSASYEQYF
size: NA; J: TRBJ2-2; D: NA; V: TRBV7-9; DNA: TGTGCCTGCAGCTTCGGCACGTTGGGGACCGGGGAGCTGTTTTTT; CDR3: CACSFGTLGTGELFF
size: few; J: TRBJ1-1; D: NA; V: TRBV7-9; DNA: TGTGCCAGCAGCTTAACGACGTCGTACCCTGAAGCTTTCTTT; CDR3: CASSLTTSYPEAFF
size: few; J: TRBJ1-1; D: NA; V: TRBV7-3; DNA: TGTGCCAGCAGCCAAGAAGCTAACACTGAAGCTTTCTTT; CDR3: CASSQEANTEAFF
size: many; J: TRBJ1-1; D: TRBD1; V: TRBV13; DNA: TGTGCCAGCAGCCTACAATTCCGACAGGGCACTGAAGCTTTCTTT; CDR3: CASSLQFRQGTEAFF
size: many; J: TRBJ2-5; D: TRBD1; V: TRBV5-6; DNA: TGTGCCAGCTGGGACAGAGAGCAGGAGACCCAGTACTTC; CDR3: CASWDREQETQYF